The sequence of this T cell receptor (beta chain) was determined in a study of CD8+CD57+ T cells in acquired aplastic anemia. Study as a whole: CD4+ and CD8+ cells, once sorted, gave DNA averaging approximately 3 ug.

Genomic DNA templated the TCR beta VDJ and CDR3 profiling. Via MiXCR, TCRdb re-called the reads, giving one row per CDR3 protein. The table records 200,000 or so distinct CDR3 sequences, 64% of them present only once. The sequencing input was sorted CD4+, CD8+, or CD8+CD57+ T cells (not recorded which) from PBMCs. This TCR was sampled from a human donor with severe aplastic anemia or a healthy control (not recorded which).

The CDR3 nucleotides read TGCGCCAGCAGCCCAGCGGGGGTAGATACGCAGTATTTT. It specifies CASSPAGVDTQYF. J is TRBJ2-3 and V is TRBV5-1, with 8 bases identical to TRBD2. This CDR3 is built from 13 residues. V lost 4 bases, J lost 5 bases, and 3 bases stayed unmatched. Germline loops: CDR1 SGHRS, CDR2 YFSETQ.